Each of the 8 T cell receptor beta chains below was sequenced from the same sample in a study of shared clonotypes between healthy human individuals. The table came from immunoSEQ multiplex PCR; TCRdb's copy has only in-frame clones and leaves some out. The sample holds fewer than 650,000 clones, roughly four fifths seen once. Sequenced input: PBMCs. The receptors were sampled from a woman aged 40 to 55 in good health. Some clones in this sample may be carry-over from other donors' samples.

V gene TRBV14 combines with J gene TRBJ2-3, with D possibly called TRBD1 or TRBD2 (6 bases each). Trimming pared 6 bases from V and 8 bases from J, leaving 12 bases between. Germline V CDR1 and CDR2: SGHDN, FVKESK. The CDR3 is 12 residues long. The CDR3 reads CASRKGGGTQYF. CDR3 nucleotides: TGTGCCAGCAGAAAAGGGGGAGGTACGCAGTATTTT.

The chain is built from TRBV30 and TRBJ2-5, with D perhaps TRBD1 (6 bases). Trimming stripped 3 bases from V and 4 bases from J, with 21 bases between. The CDR3 covers 16 residues. Germline V gene lookup returns CDR1 GTSNPN and CDR2 SVGIG (reference sequence). CDR3 in DNA: TGTGCCTGGAGGAGGAGTAAGGGGGTAGATCTAGAGACCCAGTACTTC. Translated, it gives CAWRRSKGVDLETQYF.

Only one count was recorded for this clone. Other DNA sequences in the sample encode the same CDR3. The chain has TRBV7-9 and TRBJ2-3; 8 nucleotides agree with TRBD1. The V segment lost 3 bases and the J segment 5 bases; nucleotides outside the gene matches: 4. CDR3 length equals 14 residues. Looked up from germline, CDR1 is SEHNR and CDR2 is FQNEAQ (reference sequence). As DNA, the CDR3 is TGTGCCAGCAGCTTTGGAGGACAGGGAGATACGCAGTATTTT. It is translated as CASSFGGQGDTQYF.

The chain links TRBV9 to TRBJ2-2; the match to TRBD2 covers 15 bases. J was trimmed by 8 bases and V by 4 bases; bases with no gene match: 9. CDR3 length equals 17 residues. Per germline, CDR1 SGDLS and CDR2 YYNGEE. The CDR3 bases are TGTGCCAGCAGCCCCCGGACTAGCGGGAGGGCCGCGGGGGAGCTGTTTTTT. It yields the protein CASSPRTSGRAAGELFF.

This chain connects TRBV6-5 to TRBJ2-5, with 9 bases matching TRBD2. The CDR3 has 13 residues. Germline CDR1 MNHEY, CDR2 SVGAGI. With 6 bases clipped from V and 4 bases from J, the junction kept 3 bases outside the gene matches. In DNA form, the CDR3 reads TGTGCCAGCAGCCGTAGCGGGAGAGAGACCCAGTACTTC. The encoded protein is CASSRSGRETQYF.

To note about this clone: One end of the junction fails to match germline, which may point to a read error. The chain recombines TRBV7-3 with TRBJ2-7; D is perhaps TRBD1 or TRBD2 (5 bases each). Germline V gene lookup returns CDR1 SGHTA and CDR2 FQGTGA. The CDR3 length is 14 residues. CDR3 nucleotide sequence: TGTGCCAGCAGCCCCGGGACGGGAACCTACGGGCAGTACTTC. Residues: CASSPGTGTYGQYF.

This chain joins TRBV28 and TRBJ2-7, with TRBD1 matching over 9 bases. Per germline, CDR1 MDHEN and CDR2 SYDVKM. The CDR3 sequence is 14 residues long. V shed 8 bases, J shed 1 base, and the junction held 6 bases outside the gene matches. CDR3 residues: CASGGQGLSYEQYF. The CDR3 DNA follows: TGTGCCAGCGGGGGACAGGGATTATCCTACGAGCAGTACTTC.

The genes are TRBV5-4 and TRBJ2-3; D might be TRBD1 or TRBD2, each matching 5 bases. Trimming removed 0 bases from V and 6 bases from J, with 17 bases in between. CDR1 and CDR2 from the germline V gene are SGHNT and YYREEE (reference sequence). The CDR3 has 16 amino acids. The CDR3 spells CASSLAGTGVRDTQYF. The DNA for the CDR3 is TGTGCCAGCAGCTTGGCCGGGACGGGCGTGAGGGATACGCAGTATTTT.